The present T cell receptor (beta chain) was sequenced within a study of blood T cells in healthy people across ages. V shed 2 bases, J shed 4 bases, and the junction held 4 bases outside the gene matches. Looked up from germline, CDR1 is SGHTA and CDR2 is FQGNSA. CDR3 length equals 15 residues. A sample-barcoded 5' primer and a J-beta primer mix were used in a second PCR of roughly 6 to 11 cycles. TCRdb reanalysed the 5' RACE reads using MiXCR and keeps one entry per CDR3 protein. The data contain around 970,000 distinct CDR3 sequences, roughly 51% of them singletons. The sequence was obtained from a woman aged 55-70 years in good health. The chain links TRBV7-2 to TRBJ2-7, with 11 bases identical to TRBD1. The sequencing input was blood. CDR3 protein: CASSLYRDRGYEQYF. CDR3 bases: TGTGCCAGCAGCTTATATCGGGACAGGGGGTACGAGCAGTACTTC.